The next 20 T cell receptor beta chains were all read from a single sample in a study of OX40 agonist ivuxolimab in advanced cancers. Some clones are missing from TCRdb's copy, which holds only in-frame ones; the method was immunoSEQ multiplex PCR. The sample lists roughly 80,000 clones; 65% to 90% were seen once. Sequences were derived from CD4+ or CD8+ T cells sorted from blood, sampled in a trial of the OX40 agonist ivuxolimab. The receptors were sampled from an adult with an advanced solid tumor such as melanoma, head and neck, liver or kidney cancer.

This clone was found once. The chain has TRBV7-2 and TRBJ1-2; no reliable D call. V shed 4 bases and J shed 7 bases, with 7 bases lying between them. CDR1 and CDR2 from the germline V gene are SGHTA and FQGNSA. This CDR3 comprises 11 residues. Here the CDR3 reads CASSSFTGYTF. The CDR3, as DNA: TGTGCCAGCAGCTCCTTTACTGGCTACACCTTC.

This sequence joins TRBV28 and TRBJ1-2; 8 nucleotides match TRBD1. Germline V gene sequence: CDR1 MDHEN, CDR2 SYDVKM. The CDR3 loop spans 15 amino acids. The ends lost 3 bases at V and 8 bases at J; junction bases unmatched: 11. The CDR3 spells CASSFPLGQGRGYTF. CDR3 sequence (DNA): TGTGCCAGCAGTTTTCCCCTCGGACAGGGACGGGGCTACACCTTC.

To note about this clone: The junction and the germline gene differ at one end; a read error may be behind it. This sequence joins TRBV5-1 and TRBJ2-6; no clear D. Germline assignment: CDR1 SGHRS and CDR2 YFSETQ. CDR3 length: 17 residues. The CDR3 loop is CASSLGSVSSWANVLTF. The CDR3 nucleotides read TGCGCCAGCAGCTTGGGAAGTGTGAGCTCTTGGGCCAACGTCCTGACTTTC. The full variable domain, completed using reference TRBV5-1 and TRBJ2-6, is KAGVTQTPRYLIKTRGQQVTLSCSPISGHRSVSWYQQTPGQGLQFLFEYFSETQRNKGNFPGRFSGRQFSNSRSEMNVSTLELGDSALYLCASSLGSVSSWANVLTFGAGSRLTVL.

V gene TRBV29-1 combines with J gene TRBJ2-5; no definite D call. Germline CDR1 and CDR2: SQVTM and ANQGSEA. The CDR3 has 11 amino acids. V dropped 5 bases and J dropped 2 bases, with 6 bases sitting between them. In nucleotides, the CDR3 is TGCAGCGTTTGGGCGCAAGAGACCCAGTACTTC. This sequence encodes CSVWAQETQYF.

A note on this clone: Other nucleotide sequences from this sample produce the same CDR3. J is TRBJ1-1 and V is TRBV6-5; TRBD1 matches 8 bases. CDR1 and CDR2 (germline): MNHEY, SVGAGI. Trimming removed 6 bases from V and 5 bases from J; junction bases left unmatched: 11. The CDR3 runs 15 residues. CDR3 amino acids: CASRPNGQGKTEAFF. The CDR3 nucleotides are TGTGCCAGCAGACCGAACGGACAGGGCAAAACTGAAGCTTTCTTT.

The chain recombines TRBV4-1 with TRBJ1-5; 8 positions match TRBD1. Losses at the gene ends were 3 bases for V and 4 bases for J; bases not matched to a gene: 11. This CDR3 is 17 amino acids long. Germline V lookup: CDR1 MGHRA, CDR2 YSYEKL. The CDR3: CASSHTADRAINQPQHF. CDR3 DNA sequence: TGCGCCAGCAGCCATACAGCGGACAGGGCGATTAATCAGCCCCAGCATTTT.

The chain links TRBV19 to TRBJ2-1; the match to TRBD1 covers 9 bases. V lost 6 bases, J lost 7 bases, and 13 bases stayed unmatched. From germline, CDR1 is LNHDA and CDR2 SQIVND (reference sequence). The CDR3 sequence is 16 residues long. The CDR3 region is CASRNPGQGGSNEQFF. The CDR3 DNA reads TGTGCCAGTAGGAACCCGGGACAGGGTGGTTCTAATGAGCAGTTCTTC.

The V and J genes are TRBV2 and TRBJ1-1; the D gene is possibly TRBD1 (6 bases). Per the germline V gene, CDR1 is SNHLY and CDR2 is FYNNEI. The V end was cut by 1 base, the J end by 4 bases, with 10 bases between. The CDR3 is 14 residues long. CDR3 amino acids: CASSEVRGGTEAFF. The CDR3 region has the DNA TGTGCCAGCAGTGAAGTGAGGGGGGGCACTGAAGCTTTCTTT.

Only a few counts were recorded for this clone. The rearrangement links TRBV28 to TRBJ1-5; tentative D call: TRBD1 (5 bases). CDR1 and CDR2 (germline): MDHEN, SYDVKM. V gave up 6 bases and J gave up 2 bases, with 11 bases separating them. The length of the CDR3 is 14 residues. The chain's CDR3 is CASSSPQGNQPQHF. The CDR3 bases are TGTGCCAGCAGCTCCCCACAGGGCAATCAGCCCCAGCATTTT.

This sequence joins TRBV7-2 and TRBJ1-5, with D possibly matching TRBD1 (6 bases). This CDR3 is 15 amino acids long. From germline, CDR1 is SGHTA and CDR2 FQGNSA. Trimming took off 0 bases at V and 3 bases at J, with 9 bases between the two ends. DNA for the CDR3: TGTGCCAGCAGCTTAGCGGGGGGGCCCAATCAGCCCCAGCATTTT. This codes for CASSLAGGPNQPQHF.

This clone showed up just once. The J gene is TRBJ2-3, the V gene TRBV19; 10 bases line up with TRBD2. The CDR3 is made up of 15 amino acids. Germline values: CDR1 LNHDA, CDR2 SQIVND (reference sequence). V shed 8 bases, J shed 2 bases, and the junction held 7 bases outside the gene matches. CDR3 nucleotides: TGTGCCAGTTCTAGCGGGGGACCCTCCACAGATACGCAGTATTTT. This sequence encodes CASSSGGPSTDTQYF.

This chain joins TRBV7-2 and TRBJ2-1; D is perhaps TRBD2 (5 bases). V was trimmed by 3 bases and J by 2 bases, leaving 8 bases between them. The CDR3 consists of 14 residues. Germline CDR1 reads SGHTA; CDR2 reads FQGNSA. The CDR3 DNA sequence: TGTGCCAGCAGCTTTACCGGGACCTACAATGAGCAGTTCTTC. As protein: CASSFTGTYNEQFF.

The CDR3 reads CASSLRGGAPAPYGYTF. CDR3 bases: TGTGCCAGCAGCTTAAGGGGGGGGGCCCCGGCACCCTATGGCTACACCTTC. The chain uses TRBV11-2 and TRBJ1-2; D might be TRBD1 (6 bases). The CDR3 runs to 17 residues. Germline V gives CDR1 SGHAT, CDR2 FQNNGV. Trimming shortened V by 2 bases and J by 4 bases, and 20 bases separated the two germline ends.

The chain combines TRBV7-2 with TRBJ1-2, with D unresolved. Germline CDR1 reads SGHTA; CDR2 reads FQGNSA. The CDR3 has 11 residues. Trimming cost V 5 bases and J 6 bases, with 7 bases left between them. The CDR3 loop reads CASSRADGYTF. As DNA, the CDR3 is TGTGCCAGCAGCCGCGCCGATGGCTACACCTTC.

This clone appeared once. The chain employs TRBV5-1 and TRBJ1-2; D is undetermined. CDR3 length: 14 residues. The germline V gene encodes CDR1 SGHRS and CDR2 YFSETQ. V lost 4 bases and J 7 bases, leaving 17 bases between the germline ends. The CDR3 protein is CASSPRSIEGGYTF. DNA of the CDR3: TGCGCCAGCAGCCCTCGGAGCATAGAAGGTGGCTACACCTTC.

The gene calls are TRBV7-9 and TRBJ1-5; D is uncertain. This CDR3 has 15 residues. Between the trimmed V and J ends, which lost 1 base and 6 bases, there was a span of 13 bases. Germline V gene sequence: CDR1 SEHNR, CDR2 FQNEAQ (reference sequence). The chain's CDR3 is CASSLGGIAIQPQHF. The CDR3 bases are TGTGCCAGCAGCTTAGGTGGAATAGCAATTCAGCCCCAGCATTTT.

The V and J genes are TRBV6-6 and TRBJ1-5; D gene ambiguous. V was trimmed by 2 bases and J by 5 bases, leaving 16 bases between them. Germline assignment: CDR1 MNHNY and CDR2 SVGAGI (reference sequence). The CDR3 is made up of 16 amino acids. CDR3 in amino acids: CASSYGRSKLDQPQHF. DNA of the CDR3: TGTGCCAGCAGTTACGGACGGAGTAAGTTGGATCAGCCCCAGCATTTT.

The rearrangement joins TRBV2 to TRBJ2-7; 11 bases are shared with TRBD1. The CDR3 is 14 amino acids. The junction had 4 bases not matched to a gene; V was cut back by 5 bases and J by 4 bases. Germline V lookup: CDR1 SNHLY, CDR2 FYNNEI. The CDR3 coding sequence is TGTGCCAGCAGTCTCCGGGACAGGGGGTACGAGCAGTACTTC. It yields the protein CASSLRDRGYEQYF. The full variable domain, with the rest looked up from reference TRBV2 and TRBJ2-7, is EPEVTQTPSHQVTQMGQEVILRCVPISNHLYFYWYRQILGQKVEFLVSFYNNEISEKSEIFDDQFSVERPDGSNFTLKIRSTKLEDSAMYFCASSLRDRGYEQYFGPGTRLTVT.

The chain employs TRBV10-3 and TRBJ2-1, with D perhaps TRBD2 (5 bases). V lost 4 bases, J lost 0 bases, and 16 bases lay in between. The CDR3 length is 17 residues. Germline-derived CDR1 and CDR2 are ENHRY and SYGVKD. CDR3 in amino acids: CAISGEGRERSYNEQFF. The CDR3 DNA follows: TGTGCCATCAGTGGTGAAGGTAGGGAGCGCTCCTACAATGAGCAGTTCTTC.

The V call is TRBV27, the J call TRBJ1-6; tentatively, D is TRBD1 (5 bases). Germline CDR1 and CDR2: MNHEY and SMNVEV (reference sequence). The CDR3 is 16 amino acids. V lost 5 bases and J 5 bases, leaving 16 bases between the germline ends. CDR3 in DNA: TGTGCCAGCAGTCCCGGACCCCGGGGGGATAATTCACCCCTCCACTTT. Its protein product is CASSPGPRGDNSPLHF.